The 19 T cell receptor beta chains given below trace back to one sample, sequenced in a study of chemoradiotherapy in HPV16-positive cancers. Repertoires were generated with immunoSEQ multiplex PCR, while TCRdb's copy carries only in-frame clones and drops some. The data show some 13,000 clones, around 62% seen once. Collection took place from a patient who underwent chemoradiotherapy. These receptor sequences come from a human donor with HPV-associated anogenital cancer.

This clone was counted only a few times. The chain joins TRBV18 to TRBJ1-4; TRBD1 is a possible D gene (6 bases). This CDR3 region has 14 residues. V lost 2 bases and J 7 bases, leaving 11 bases between the germline ends. Germline CDR1 and CDR2: KGHSH and LQKENI. This CDR3 is CASSPIQGGEKLFF. CDR3 nucleotide sequence: TGTGCCAGCTCACCAATACAGGGAGGTGAAAAACTGTTTTTT.

This clone was found a few times. The chain links TRBV28 to TRBJ1-5, with TRBD1 as a possible D gene (6 bases). V shed 1 base and J shed 6 bases, with 13 bases lying between them. Germline V lookup: CDR1 MDHEN, CDR2 SYDVKM. The CDR3 is 15 amino acids. CDR3 nucleotide sequence: TGTGCCAGCAGTTTATTGGGGGGCGAGGTTCAGCCCCAGCATTTT. This sequence encodes CASSLLGGEVQPQHF.

This clone was counted between two and nine times. CDR3 DNA: TGTGCCAGCAGCTTAATGGTTGGGGGGGGCAGCCAAGAGACCCAGTACTTC. This codes for CASSLMVGGGSQETQYF. The V call is TRBV7-3, the J call TRBJ2-5; possible D gene TRBD2, 7 bases. The length of the CDR3 is 17 residues. The germline V and J ends were trimmed by 1 base and 1 base, with 16 bases remaining between them. Germline V gives CDR1 SGHTA, CDR2 FQGTGA.

The gene calls are TRBV28 and TRBJ2-2, with D possibly TRBD2 on 5 matching bases. Germline V lookup: CDR1 MDHEN, CDR2 SYDVKM. This CDR3 is built from 15 residues. Trimming took 6 bases from V and 4 from J, leaving 15 bases between them. The CDR3 loop is CASRLGRAATGELFF. CDR3 coding DNA: TGTGCCAGCAGACTTGGGCGGGCGGCCACCGGGGAGCTGTTTTTT.

The rearrangement uses TRBV19 and TRBJ1-2; 8 nucleotides align to TRBD1. CDR3 size: 13 residues. Germline V lookup: CDR1 LNHDA, CDR2 SQIVND (reference sequence). V lost 10 bases, J lost 5 bases, and 9 bases stayed unmatched. CDR3 nucleotide sequence: TGTGCCACCGCGCTACAGGGGGGGTATGGCTACACCTTC. This encodes CATALQGGYGYTF.

Comment on this clone: The junction and the germline gene differ at one end; a read error may be behind it. The V call is TRBV7-7, the J call TRBJ2-3; a possible D gene is TRBD1 (7 bases). Germline V lookup: CDR1 SSHAT, CDR2 FNYEAQ (reference sequence). This CDR3 has 15 amino acids. CDR3 sequence (DNA): TGTGCTAGCAGCCAGGGGGGAGCTAGCACAGATACGCAGTATTTT. Its protein is CASSQGGASTDTQYF.

The V gene is TRBV28, the J gene TRBJ1-4; no definite D call. V lost 7 bases to trimming and J lost 0 bases, with 12 bases between them. Germline CDR1 reads MDHEN; CDR2 reads SYDVKM. The CDR3 consists of 15 residues. The CDR3 spells CASTALVTTNEKLFF. The CDR3 DNA is TGTGCCAGCACAGCCCTGGTTACAACTAATGAAAAACTGTTTTTT.

V gene TRBV29-1 combines with J gene TRBJ2-2; 10 positions match TRBD2. The V gene end was trimmed by 4 bases and the J gene end by 4 bases; junction bases not matched to a gene: 6. In germline, CDR1 is SQVTM, CDR2 ANQGSEA. This CDR3 is built from 15 residues. The CDR3 DNA reads as TGCAGCGTTGGGGCTAGCGGGAGTGGCACCGGGGAGCTGTTTTTT. This gives the protein CSVGASGSGTGELFF.

V usage is TRBV5-1 and J usage is TRBJ1-3, with 7 bases lining up with TRBD1. This CDR3 has 16 residues. The ends lost 4 bases at V and 4 bases at J; junction bases unmatched: 11. Germline lookup yields CDR1 SGHRS and CDR2 YFSETQ. As DNA, the CDR3 is TGCGCCAGCAGCCCCATGGCAGGGGGGGACGGAAACACCATATATTTT. Encoded protein: CASSPMAGGDGNTIYF. The full variable domain, its missing parts supplied by reference TRBV5-1 and TRBJ1-3, is KAGVTQTPRYLIKTRGQQVTLSCSPISGHRSVSWYQQTPGQGLQFLFEYFSETQRNKGNFPGRFSGRQFSNSRSEMNVSTLELGDSALYLCASSPMAGGDGNTIYFGEGSWLTVV.

The chain employs TRBV7-6 and TRBJ2-5, with 8 bases identical to TRBD2. The CDR3 runs 16 residues. CDR1 and CDR2 from the germline V gene are SGHVS and FNYEAQ. V trimming: 5 bases; J trimming: 0 bases; junction bases outside the gene matches: 8. CDR3 nucleotides: TGTGCCAGCAGCCCAGACTGGCGGGGGGACCAAGAGACCCAGTACTTC. It yields the protein CASSPDWRGDQETQYF.

A remark on this clone: Since no conserved phenylalanine or tryptophan closes the CDR3, a read error is the likely cause. The DNA is omitted, as the CDR3 cannot be located on it reliably, and the CDR3 follows TCRdb's listing. The chain uses TRBV27 and TRBJ2-4; TRBD1 reflects the table's D call only, with no check against the DNA. Germline V gives CDR1 MNHEY, CDR2 SMNVEV (reference sequence). The CDR3 is 12 amino acids long, termini counted. The CDR3 sequence is CASSLNRGPALP.

The chain combines TRBV28 with TRBJ2-2; no definite D call. The CDR3 covers 16 residues. CDR1 is MDHEN and CDR2 is SYDVKM in the germline V gene. The germline V and J ends were trimmed by 5 bases and 0 bases, with 13 bases remaining between them. This chain's CDR3 is CASSPSDGANTGELFF. CDR3 DNA sequence: TGTGCCAGCAGTCCGTCCGACGGTGCGAACACCGGGGAGCTGTTTTTT.

V gene TRBV10-2 combines with J gene TRBJ2-5; D is uncertain. CDR3 length: 12 residues. V lost 4 bases, J lost 2 bases, and 5 bases lay in between. Germline-derived CDR1 and CDR2 are WSHSY and SAAADI. CDR3 nucleotide sequence: TGCGCCAGCAGTGGGAATCAAGAGACCCAGTACTTC. This gives the protein CASSGNQETQYF.

The rearrangement joins TRBV6-6 to TRBJ1-2; 8 bases align to TRBD1. This CDR3 has 14 residues. The germline V gene encodes CDR1 MNHNY and CDR2 SVGAGI (reference sequence). Germline trimming cut 6 bases from V and 8 bases from J; bases unmatched to any gene: 11. In DNA form, the CDR3 reads TGTGCCAGCAGCCGCGGACAGGGTTTGGAAGGCTACACCTTC. It yields the protein CASSRGQGLEGYTF.

This chain connects TRBV5-1 to TRBJ2-1, with 8 bases matching TRBD2. V shed 6 bases, J shed 0 bases, and the junction held 5 bases outside the gene matches. Per the germline V gene, CDR1 is SGHRS and CDR2 is YFSETQ. The CDR3 is made up of 15 amino acids. In DNA form, the CDR3 reads TGCGCCAGCAACGGGGGGGGGAGCTCCTACAATGAGCAGTTCTTC. It translates to CASNGGGSSYNEQFF. The entire variable domain, with the rest obtained from reference TRBV5-1 and TRBJ2-1, is as follows: KAGVTQTPRYLIKTRGQQVTLSCSPISGHRSVSWYQQTPGQGLQFLFEYFSETQRNKGNFPGRFSGRQFSNSRSEMNVSTLELGDSALYLCASNGGGSSYNEQFFGPGTRLTVL.

The chain uses TRBV5-1 and TRBJ2-5; D may be TRBD1 (5 bases). This CDR3 has 14 amino acids. From germline, CDR1 is SGHRS and CDR2 YFSETQ. V dropped 4 bases and J dropped 1 base, with 11 bases sitting between them. The CDR3 DNA sequence: TGCGCCAGCAGCCTCCCTCAGGGCCAAGAGACCCAGTACTTC. Its protein product is CASSLPQGQETQYF.

This clone was recorded a few times. The rearrangement joins TRBV9 to TRBJ2-3; 9 nucleotides agree with TRBD1. This CDR3 has 16 amino acids. Germline V CDR1 and CDR2: SGDLS, YYNGEE. V lost 3 bases to trimming and J lost 3 bases; unmatched junction nucleotides: 8. This chain's CDR3 is CASSAWTGERTDTQYF. The DNA for the CDR3 is TGTGCCAGCAGCGCCTGGACAGGGGAGAGGACAGATACGCAGTATTTT.

This clone was counted a few times. The chain combines TRBV5-1 with TRBJ1-1; no definite D call. The CDR3 length is 15 residues. The V end was cut by 4 bases, the J end by 0 bases, with 13 bases between. CDR1 is SGHRS and CDR2 is YFSETQ in the germline V gene. CDR3 residues: CASSQATKMNTEAFF. CDR3 DNA sequence: TGCGCCAGCAGCCAAGCGACAAAGATGAACACTGAAGCTTTCTTT.

The chain is built from TRBV7-9 and TRBJ2-1; 7 bases match TRBD2. V was pared by 5 bases and J by 6 bases, with 7 bases of the junction left unmatched. This CDR3 is 14 amino acids long. Germline V lookup: CDR1 SEHNR, CDR2 FQNEAQ (reference sequence). The DNA of the CDR3 is TGTGCCAGCAGCAGGACCGGGAGGACCAATGAGCAGTTCTTC. Protein product: CASSRTGRTNEQFF. Full variable domain (outside the CDR3, taken from reference TRBV7-9 and TRBJ2-1): DTGVSQNPRHKITKRGQNVTFRCDPISEHNRLYWYRQTLGQGPEFLTYFQNEAQLEKSRLLSDRFSAERPKGSFSTLEIQRTEQGDSAMYLCASSRTGRTNEQFFGPGTRLTVL.